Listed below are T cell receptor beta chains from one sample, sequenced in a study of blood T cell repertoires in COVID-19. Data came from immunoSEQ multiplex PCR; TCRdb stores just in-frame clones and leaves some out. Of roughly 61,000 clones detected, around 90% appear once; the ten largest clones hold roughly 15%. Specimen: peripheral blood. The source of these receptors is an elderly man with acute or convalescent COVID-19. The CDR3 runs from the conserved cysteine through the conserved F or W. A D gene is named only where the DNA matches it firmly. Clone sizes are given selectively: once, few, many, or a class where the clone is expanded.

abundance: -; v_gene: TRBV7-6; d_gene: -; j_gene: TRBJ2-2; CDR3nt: TGTGCCAGCAGCTTAGGTCAACTGAACACCGGGGAGCTGTTTTTT; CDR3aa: CASSLGQLNTGELFF
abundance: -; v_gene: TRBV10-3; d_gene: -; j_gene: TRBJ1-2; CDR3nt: TGTGCCATCAGTAGGGAAGGGGGCTATGGCTACACCTTC; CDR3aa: CAISREGGYGYTF
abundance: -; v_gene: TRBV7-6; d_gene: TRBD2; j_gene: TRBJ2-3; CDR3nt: TGTGCCAGCAGCCATCCGATAGCGGGGGGTGCGGATACGCAGTATTTT; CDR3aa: CASSHPIAGGADTQYF
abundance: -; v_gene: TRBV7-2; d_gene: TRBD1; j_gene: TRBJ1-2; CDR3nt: TGTGCCAGCAGCTGGGGACAGGGGGCGGCCTATGGCTACACCTTC; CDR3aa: CASSWGQGAAYGYTF
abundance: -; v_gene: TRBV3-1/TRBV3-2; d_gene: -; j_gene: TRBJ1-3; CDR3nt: TGTGCCAGCAGCCCCCCGACTTCTGGAAACACCATATATTTT; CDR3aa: CASSPPTSGNTIYF
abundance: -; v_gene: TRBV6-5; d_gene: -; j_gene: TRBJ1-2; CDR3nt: TGTGCCACCACCCTCGACGGGGACTATGGCTACACCTTC; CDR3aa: CATTLDGDYGYTF
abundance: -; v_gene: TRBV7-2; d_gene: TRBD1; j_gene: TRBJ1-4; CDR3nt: TGTGCCAGCAGCTTGCAGGGGGCATCTGGGGAAAAACTGTTTTTT; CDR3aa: CASSLQGASGEKLFF
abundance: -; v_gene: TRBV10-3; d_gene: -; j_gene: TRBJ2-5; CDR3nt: TGTGCCATCAGTGATCGAAACGGGGCAGGAGGGGAGACCCAGTACTTC; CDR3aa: CAISDRNGAGGETQYF
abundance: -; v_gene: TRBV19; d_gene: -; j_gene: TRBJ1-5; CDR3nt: TGTGCCAGTAGTTTCCCAAGGGAGCGGGGCAATCAGCCCCAGCATTTT; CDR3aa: CASSFPRERGNQPQHF
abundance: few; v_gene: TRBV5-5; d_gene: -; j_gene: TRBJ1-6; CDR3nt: TGTGCCAGCAGCTTCGGTTCACCCCTCCACTTT; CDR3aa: CASSFGSPLHF
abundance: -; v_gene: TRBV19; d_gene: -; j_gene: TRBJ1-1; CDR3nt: TGTGCCAGTAGTATAACTTCACAGGGAGCCGAAGCTTTCTTT; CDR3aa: CASSITSQGAEAFF
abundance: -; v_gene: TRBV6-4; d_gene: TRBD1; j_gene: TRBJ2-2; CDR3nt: TGTGCCAGCAGTCCCGACGAGGGGGCGGCCGGGGAGCTGTTTTTT; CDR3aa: CASSPDEGAAGELFF
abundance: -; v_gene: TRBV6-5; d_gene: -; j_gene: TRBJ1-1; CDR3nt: TGTGCCAGCACAGGAACACAGAACACTGAAGCTTTCTTT; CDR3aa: CASTGTQNTEAFF
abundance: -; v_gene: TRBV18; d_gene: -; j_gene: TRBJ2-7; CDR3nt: TGTGCCAGCTCACAAGTGACAGACTACGAGCAGTACTTC; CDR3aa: CASSQVTDYEQYF
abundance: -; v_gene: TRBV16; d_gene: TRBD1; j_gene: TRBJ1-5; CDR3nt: TGTGCCAGCAGCCAATCTCGGGCCAGGGGGTCCCATCAGCCCCAGCATTTT; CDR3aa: CASSQSRARGSHQPQHF
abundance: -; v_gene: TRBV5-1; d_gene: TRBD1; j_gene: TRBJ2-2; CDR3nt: TGCGCCAGCAGCCTCGACAGGGGCGACACCGGGGAGCTGTTTTTT; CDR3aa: CASSLDRGDTGELFF
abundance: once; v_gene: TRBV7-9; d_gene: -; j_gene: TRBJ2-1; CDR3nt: TGTGCCAGCAGTCGGGACACCTCCTACAATGAGCAGTTCTTC; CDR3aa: CASSRDTSYNEQFF
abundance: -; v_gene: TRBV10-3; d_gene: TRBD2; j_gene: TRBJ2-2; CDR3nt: TGTGCCATCAGTGACCAGAGAGGCGGGGGGAACACCGGGGAGCTGTTTTTT; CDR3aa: CAISDQRGGGNTGELFF
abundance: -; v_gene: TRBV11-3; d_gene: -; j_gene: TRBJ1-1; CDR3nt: TGTGCCAGCAGCTTAGACTGGAACACTGAAGCTTTCTTT; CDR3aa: CASSLDWNTEAFF
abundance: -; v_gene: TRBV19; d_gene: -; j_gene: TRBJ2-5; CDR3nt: TGTGCCTCTACCATTACAGGCGCGCACCAAGAGACCCAGTACTTC; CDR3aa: CASTITGAHQETQYF
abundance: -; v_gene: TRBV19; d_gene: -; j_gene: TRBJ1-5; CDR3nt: TGTGCCAGTACCTCCGGGACAAGCAATCAGCCCCAGCATTTT; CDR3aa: CASTSGTSNQPQHF
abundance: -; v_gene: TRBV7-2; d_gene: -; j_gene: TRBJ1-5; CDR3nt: TGTGCCAGCAGCCCCCCCACAGGGAATCAGCCCCAGCATTTT; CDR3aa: CASSPPTGNQPQHF
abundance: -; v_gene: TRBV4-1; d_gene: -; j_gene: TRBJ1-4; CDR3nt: TGCGCCAGCAGCACCCGGCACGAGGCAACTAATGAAAAACTGTTTTTT; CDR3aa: CASSTRHEATNEKLFF
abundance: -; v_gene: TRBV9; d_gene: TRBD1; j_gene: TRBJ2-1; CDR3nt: TGTGCCAGCAGTCCGGGACAGGCATACAATGAGCAGTTCTTC; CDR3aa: CASSPGQAYNEQFF
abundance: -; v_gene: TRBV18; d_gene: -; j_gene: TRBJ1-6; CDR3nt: TGTGCCAGCTCACCACTCGGGCCCGGGCGGGGTAATTCACCCCTCCACTTT; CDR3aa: CASSPLGPGRGNSPLHF
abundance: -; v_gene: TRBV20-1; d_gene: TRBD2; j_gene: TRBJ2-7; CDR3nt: TGCAGTGCTAGTCGGGGGGGACCCTACGAGCAGTACTTC; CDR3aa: CSASRGGPYEQYF
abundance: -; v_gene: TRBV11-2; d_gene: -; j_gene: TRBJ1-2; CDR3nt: TGTGCCAGCAGCTCGGGTGATAACTATGGCTACACCTTC; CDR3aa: CASSSGDNYGYTF
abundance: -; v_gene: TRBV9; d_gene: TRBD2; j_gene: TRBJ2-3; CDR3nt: TGTGCCAGCAGCGTAGGGACTAGCCTATACACAGATACGCAGTATTTT; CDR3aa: CASSVGTSLYTDTQYF
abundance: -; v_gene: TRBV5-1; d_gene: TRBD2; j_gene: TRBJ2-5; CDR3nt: TGCGCCAGCAGCGGACTAGCGGGGGTTGAGACCCAGTACTTC; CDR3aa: CASSGLAGVETQYF
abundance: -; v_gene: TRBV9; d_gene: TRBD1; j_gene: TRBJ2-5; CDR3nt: TGTGCCAGCAGCGCGGGGACAGGCACAGAGACCCAGTACTTC; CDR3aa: CASSAGTGTETQYF
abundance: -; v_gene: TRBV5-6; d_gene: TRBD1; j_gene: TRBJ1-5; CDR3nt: TGTGCCAGCAGCTACAGGGGCCGGTATAGCAATCAGCCCCAGCATTTT; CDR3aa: CASSYRGRYSNQPQHF
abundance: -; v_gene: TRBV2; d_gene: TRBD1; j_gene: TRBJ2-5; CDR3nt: TGTGCCAGCAGCATCCGGGACAGGGGATCGTTTGGGGTTCGAGAGACCCAGTACTTC; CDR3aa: CASSIRDRGSFGVRETQYF
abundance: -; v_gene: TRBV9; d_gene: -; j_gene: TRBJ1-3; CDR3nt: TGTGCCAGCAGCGTGGGGGCTATCTCTGGAAACACCATATATTTT; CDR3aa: CASSVGAISGNTIYF